The entry that follows covers one TCR beta chain sequence. Its specificity is not known. These data are taken from a study of shared clonotypes between healthy human individuals. Turning to the study itself: Used for every donor were three CD4 naive, three CD4 memory, two CD8 naive and one CD8 memory plate.

Study-level findings and limits: About 5% of naive CD4 clonotypes were shared across several donors. Sampling used blood alone; tissue repertoires probably differ.

Data came from immunoSEQ multiplex PCR; TCRdb stores just in-frame clones and leaves some out. This table has 2 million to 3 million clones, approximately 93% appearing once. Donors, without exception, were Caucasian adults residing in Nashville, Tennessee. V lost 5 bases and J lost 10, with 21 bases in between. In germline, CDR1 is SGHAT, CDR2 FQDESV (reference sequence). The CDR3 sequence is 14 residues long. This receptor was identified in a man aged 18 to 30 in good health. Some clones in this sample may be carry-over from other donors' samples. Sequenced: naive CD4+ T cells from PBMCs. Regarding subset: CD45RA+ positively selected. V is TRBV11-1 and J is TRBJ2-7; D may match TRBD1 or TRBD2 (7 bases each). CDR3 DNA sequence: TGTGCCAGCAGCCCCCGAGGGGGGAGGGGGCTCCAGTACTTC. It encodes CASSPRGGRGLQYF.